This entry concerns a single T cell receptor (beta chain). The antigen remains undetermined. This entry is derived from a study of read filtering for tumor transcriptome and immune sequencing. Whole-study context: IR-seq gave about 3.5 to 10.27 million TCR reads per sample; RNA-seq gave about 80 to 1,300. Whole-study results and caveats: The CD138-negative fraction was mixed bone marrow immune cells, not pure T cells.

From about 0.4 ug of RNA, a library with molecular barcoded alpha/delta and beta/gamma adaptors was made. TCRdb redid the calling of the reads with MiXCR, one entry per CDR3 protein. This sample has some 120,000 distinct CDR3 sequences; around 13% occur once, and the top ten carry approximately 9.9%. Trimming removed 8 bases at V and 4 bases at J, with 18 bases between. The CDR3 sequence is 14 residues long. Per the germline V gene, CDR1 is SGHRS and CDR2 is YFSETQ. Material: a population of CD138-negative cells sorted from bone marrow. V is TRBV5-1 and J is TRBJ2-5; D unclear. The source of this sequence is a donor aged 40 or over with multiple myeloma. Here the CDR3 DNA reads TGCGCCAGTTTTACCGGGCTTTCGGGAGAGACCCAGTACTTC. This gives the protein CASFTGLSGETQYF.